This T cell receptor (beta chain) appears in the sequencing data of a study of blood T cell repertoires in COVID-19. Study at large: The United States, Italy and Spain provided the acute and convalescent COVID-19 samples. From T cells, B-cell-depleted T cells, or PBMCs came the material, which was cDNA or gDNA.

V lost 5 bases and J lost 5; bases outside the gene matches: 6. The germline gives CDR1 SGHRS, CDR2 YFSETQ. CDR3 length equals 15 residues. Authors' data handling: Researchers report that nucleated cell counts were estimated from reference gene primer amplification. Data came from immunoSEQ multiplex PCR; TCRdb stores just in-frame clones and leaves some out. V, J and clone size are those of that table, while D and trimming were read from the DNA. The sample holds some 60,000 clones; roughly 90% are singletons and the top ten take around 1.5%. This receptor was obtained from a human donor in a cohort sampled during active COVID-19. The specimen sequenced was peripheral blood. V gene TRBV5-1 combines with J gene TRBJ2-4; TRBD1 agrees at 11 bases. CDR3 sequence reads: CASSRTGGAENIQYF. The CDR3, as DNA: TGCGCCAGCAGTAGGACAGGGGGCGCCGAAAACATTCAGTACTTC.